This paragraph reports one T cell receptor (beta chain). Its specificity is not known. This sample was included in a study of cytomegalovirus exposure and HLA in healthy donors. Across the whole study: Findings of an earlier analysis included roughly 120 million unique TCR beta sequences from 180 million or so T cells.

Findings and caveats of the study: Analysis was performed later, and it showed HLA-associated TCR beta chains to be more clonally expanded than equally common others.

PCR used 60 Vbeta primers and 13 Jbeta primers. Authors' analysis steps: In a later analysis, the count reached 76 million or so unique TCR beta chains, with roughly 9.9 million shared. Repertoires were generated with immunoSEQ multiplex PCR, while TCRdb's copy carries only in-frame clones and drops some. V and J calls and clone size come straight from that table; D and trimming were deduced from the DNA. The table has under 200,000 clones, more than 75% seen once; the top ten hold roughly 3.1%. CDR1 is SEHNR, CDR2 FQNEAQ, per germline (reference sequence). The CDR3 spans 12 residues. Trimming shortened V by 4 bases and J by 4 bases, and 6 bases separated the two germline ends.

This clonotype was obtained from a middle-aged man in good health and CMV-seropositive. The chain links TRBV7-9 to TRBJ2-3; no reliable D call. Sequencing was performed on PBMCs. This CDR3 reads CASSWSPDTQYF. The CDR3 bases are TGTGCCAGCAGCTGGAGCCCAGATACGCAGTATTTT. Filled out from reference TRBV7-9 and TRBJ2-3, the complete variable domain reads DTGVSQNPRHKITKRGQNVTFRCDPISEHNRLYWYRQTLGQGPEFLTYFQNEAQLEKSRLLSDRFSAERPKGSFSTLEIQRTEQGDSAMYLCASSWSPDTQYFGPGTRLTVL.